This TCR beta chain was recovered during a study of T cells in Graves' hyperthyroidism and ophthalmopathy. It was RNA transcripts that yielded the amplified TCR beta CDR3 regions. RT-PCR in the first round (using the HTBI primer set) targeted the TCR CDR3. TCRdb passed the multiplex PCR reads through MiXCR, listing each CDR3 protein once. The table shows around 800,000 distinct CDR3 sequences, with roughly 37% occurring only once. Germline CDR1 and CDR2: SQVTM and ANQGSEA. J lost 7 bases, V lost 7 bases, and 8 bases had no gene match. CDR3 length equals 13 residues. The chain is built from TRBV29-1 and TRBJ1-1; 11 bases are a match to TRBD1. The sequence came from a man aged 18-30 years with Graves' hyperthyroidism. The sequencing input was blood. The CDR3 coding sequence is TGCAGCGCCCAGGGACAGGGGGGATTTGAAGCTTTCTTT. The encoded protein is CSAQGQGGFEAFF.